This T cell receptor beta chain was obtained from a study of T cell repertoires in cytomegalovirus infection. V shed 5 bases, J shed 2 bases, and the junction held 10 bases outside the gene matches. CDR3 length: 16 amino acids. Germline assignment: CDR1 MDHEN and CDR2 SYDVKM. In this sample, this clonotype turned up a few times. Its antigen remains unidentified. TCRdb passed the reads through MiXCR, listing each CDR3 protein once. The table lists about 98,000 distinct CDR3 sequences, approximately 15% of them singletons. Study-wide findings and caveats: Within the response measured ex vivo, HLA-C-restricted CMV-specific TCR beta clonotypes were dominant.

Source material: PBMCs. The genes are TRBV28 and TRBJ2-7; 9 bases are a match to TRBD1. This clonotype was obtained from a human donor in good health (CMV status not recorded). Some clones in this sample may be carry-over from other donors' samples. DNA for the CDR3: TGTGCCAGCAGTGGGACAGGGATCGTTGCACCCTACGAGCAGTACTTC. It codes for CASSGTGIVAPYEQYF. The whole variable domain, filled in from reference TRBV28 and TRBJ2-7, reads DVKVTQSSRYLVKRTGEKVFLECVQDMDHENMFWYRQDPGLGLRLIYFSYDVKMKEKGDIPEGYSVSREKKERFSLILESASTNQTSMYLCASSGTGIVAPYEQYFGPGTRLTVT.